The clone carrying this T cell receptor beta chain was seen more than once but under ten times. With V trimmed by 0 bases and J by 8 bases, 7 bases remained unmatched. This CDR3 spans 15 amino acids. From germline, CDR1 is GTSNPN and CDR2 SVGIG (reference sequence). Each CDR3 protein gets one entry after TCRdb re-called the RT-PCR reads with MiXCR. The repertoire holds about 200,000 distinct CDR3 sequences, with 41% as singletons. This specimen comes from a study of patients and donors after allogeneic stem cell transplantation. Sequenced: blood, either unsorted or a sorted T cell fraction (not recorded which). V usage is TRBV30 and J usage is TRBJ2-1, with 10 nucleotides matching TRBD2. This TCR derives from a human donor who was either an allogeneic HSCT recipient or a stem cell or donor lymphocyte infusion donor (not recorded which). It is not recorded whose cells these are; they may come from a transplant donor. The CDR3 DNA follows: TGTGCCTGGAGTGTAGAGGCTAGCGGGAGCGATGAGCAGTTCTTC. This encodes CAWSVEASGSDEQFF.